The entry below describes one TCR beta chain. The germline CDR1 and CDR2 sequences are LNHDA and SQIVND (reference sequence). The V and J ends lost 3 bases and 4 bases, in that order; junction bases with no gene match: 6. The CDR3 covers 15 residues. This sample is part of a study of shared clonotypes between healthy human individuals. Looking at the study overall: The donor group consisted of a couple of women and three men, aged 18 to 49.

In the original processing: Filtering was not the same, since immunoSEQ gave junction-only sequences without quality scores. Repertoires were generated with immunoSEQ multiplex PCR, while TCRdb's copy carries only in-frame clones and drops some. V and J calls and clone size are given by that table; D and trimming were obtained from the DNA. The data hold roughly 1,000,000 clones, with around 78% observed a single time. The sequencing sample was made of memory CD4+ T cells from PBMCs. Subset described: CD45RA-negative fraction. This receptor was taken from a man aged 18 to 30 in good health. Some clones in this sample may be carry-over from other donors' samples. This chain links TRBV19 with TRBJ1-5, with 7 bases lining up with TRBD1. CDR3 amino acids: CASSMWQGGNQPQHF. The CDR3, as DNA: TGTGCCAGTAGTATGTGGCAGGGGGGGAATCAGCCCCAGCATTTT.